The 25 T cell receptor beta chains presented below share a single source sample, sequenced in a study of Ad26.COV2.S vaccination and SARS-CoV-2 variants. Treatment meaning: around 19 received Ad26.COV2.S at low or high dose, single or two shots; roughly five received placebo; per-sample allocation not given. Each sample was drawn 63 days after the first injection (of vaccine or placebo). Assay used: immunoSEQ multiplex PCR; TCRdb lists only in-frame clones, some missing. The data show 500,000 or so clones, around 85% seen once. Sequencing used peripheral blood, obtained in a trial of Ad26.COV2.S vaccine versus placebo. The receptors were gathered from a person aged 18 to 65 who received the Ad26.COV2.S COVID-19 vaccine or a placebo.

The chain employs TRBV28 and TRBJ2-2; no clear D. With 6 bases removed from V and 4 bases from J, the gap between germline ends came to 9 bases. Germline V CDR1 and CDR2: MDHEN, SYDVKM. There are 13 residues in the CDR3. The CDR3 region has the DNA TGTGCCAGCAGCCCCACCACCACCGGGGAGCTGTTTTTT. The encoded protein is CASSPTTTGELFF.

The rearrangement uses TRBV5-1 and TRBJ2-1; 10 bases agree with TRBD1. This CDR3 region has 17 residues. Looked up from germline, CDR1 is SGHRS and CDR2 is YFSETQ. V shed 0 bases and J 8 bases; nucleotides not matched to a gene: 11. In DNA form, the CDR3 reads TGCGCCAGCAGCTTGGCCGGGGGGACAGGGGTCAGGTATGAGCAGTTCTTC. Translated, it gives CASSLAGGTGVRYEQFF.

The V gene is TRBV7-3, the J gene TRBJ2-1; the match to TRBD2 covers 8 bases. Germline assignment: CDR1 SGHTA and CDR2 FQGTGA. V lost 2 bases to trimming and J lost 6 bases; unmatched junction nucleotides: 6. The CDR3 has 15 amino acids. The DNA of the CDR3 is TGTGCCAGCAGCTTATTCGCCGGGACTAGCAATGAGCAGTTCTTC. Translation gives CASSLFAGTSNEQFF. The complete variable domain, with remaining parts taken from reference TRBV7-3 and TRBJ2-1, reads GAGVSQTPSNKVTEKGKYVELRCDPISGHTALYWYRQSLGQGPEFLIYFQGTGAADDSGLPNDRFFAVRPEGSVSTLKIQRTERGDSAVYLCASSLFAGTSNEQFFGPGTRLTVL.

The rearrangement uses TRBV5-4 and TRBJ2-2; 10 positions agree with TRBD1. The CDR3 has 18 residues. From germline, CDR1 is SGHNT and CDR2 YYREEE (reference sequence). J gave up 2 bases and V 4 bases, and 11 bases lay outside the gene matches. The CDR3 DNA sequence: TGTGCCAGCAGCGTTCCGGGACAGGGGAGGCGAAACACCGGGGAGCTGTTTTTT. Translating it yields CASSVPGQGRRNTGELFF.

The V and J genes are TRBV7-9 and TRBJ2-7, with D maybe TRBD1 (7 bases). V shed 5 bases and J shed 6 bases, with 11 bases lying between them. There are 12 residues in the CDR3. The V gene's germline CDR1 is SEHNR and CDR2 FQNEAQ (reference sequence). The CDR3 reads CASSAGGREQYF. The CDR3, as DNA: TGTGCCAGCAGCGCAGGGGGGCGCGAGCAGTACTTC. The variable domain in full, completed from reference TRBV7-9 and TRBJ2-7, reads DTGVSQNPRHKITKRGQNVTFRCDPISEHNRLYWYRQTLGQGPEFLTYFQNEAQLEKSRLLSDRFSAERPKGSFSTLEIQRTEQGDSAMYLCASSAGGREQYFGPGTRLTVT.

The chain links TRBV2 to TRBJ1-1, with a possible D match to TRBD1 (5 bases). This CDR3 has 12 residues. Per germline, CDR1 SNHLY and CDR2 FYNNEI. The V end lost 4 bases, the J end lost 10 bases, and 13 bases lay between the germline ends. This CDR3 reads CASSGPGTGAFF. CDR3 coding DNA: TGTGCCAGCAGTGGTCCCGGGACGGGAGCTTTCTTT. The full variable domain, its missing parts supplied by reference TRBV2 and TRBJ1-1, is EPEVTQTPSHQVTQMGQEVILRCVPISNHLYFYWYRQILGQKVEFLVSFYNNEISEKSEIFDDQFSVERPDGSNFTLKIRSTKLEDSAMYFCASSGPGTGAFFGQGTRLTVV.

This chain uses TRBV6-6 with TRBJ1-2, with 8 bases lining up with TRBD1. The CDR3 spans 15 residues. V trimming: 6 bases; J trimming: 5 bases; junction bases outside the gene matches: 11. CDR1 MNHNY and CDR2 SVGAGI come from the germline V gene (reference sequence). The CDR3 protein is CASSGTGGGRYGYTF. The CDR3 bases are TGTGCCAGCAGCGGGACAGGAGGGGGACGGTATGGCTACACCTTC.

V usage is TRBV27 and J usage is TRBJ1-5; 9 bases are shared with TRBD1. CDR1 MNHEY and CDR2 SMNVEV come from the germline V gene (reference sequence). V was pared by 6 bases and J by 3 bases, with 6 bases of the junction left unmatched. The CDR3 runs 15 residues. The CDR3 reads CASSHGTGINQPQHF. The CDR3 region has the DNA TGTGCCAGCAGCCACGGGACAGGGATCAATCAGCCCCAGCATTTT.

The CDR3 DNA is TGTGCCAGCAAAGGACCTCCCAAAAACATTCAGTACTTC. This encodes CASKGPPKNIQYF. The chain recombines TRBV2 with TRBJ2-4; no clear D gene. The V gene lost 7 bases and the J gene lost 2 bases, with 9 bases spanning the gap. Germline lookup yields CDR1 SNHLY and CDR2 FYNNEI. The CDR3 length is 13 residues.

This clone has only a few counts. The chain carries TRBV4-2 and TRBJ2-7, with 12 bases lining up with TRBD2. Germline-derived CDR1 and CDR2 are LGHNA and YNFKEQ. This CDR3 is 17 amino acids long. The ends lost 0 bases at V and 9 bases at J; junction bases unmatched: 12. This chain's CDR3 is CASSQDEGLAGFSLQYF. The DNA of the CDR3 is TGTGCCAGCAGCCAAGACGAGGGACTAGCGGGCTTTTCGCTGCAGTACTTC.

The chain links TRBV6-5 to TRBJ2-7, with D unclear. Germline CDR1 MNHEY, CDR2 SVGAGI. This CDR3 has 12 amino acids. V lost 2 bases and J lost 7, with 9 bases in between. CDR3 protein: CASSYARMEQYF. The CDR3 region has the DNA TGTGCCAGCAGTTACGCCCGGATGGAGCAGTACTTC.

This clone was recorded once. The chain joins TRBV11-2 to TRBJ2-7; D is tentatively TRBD1 or TRBD2 (5 bases each). The CDR3 is 14 residues long. V lost 4 bases to trimming and J lost 3 bases, with 13 bases between them. CDR1 SGHAT and CDR2 FQNNGV come from the germline V gene. CDR3 nucleotide sequence: TGTGCCAGCAGCTATCCGGGACCCCTCTACGAGCAGTACTTC. Amino acid sequence: CASSYPGPLYEQYF.

This clone was counted many times. The chain carries TRBV7-2 and TRBJ2-1, with TRBD1 matching over 7 bases. CDR1 SGHTA and CDR2 FQGNSA come from the germline V gene. Trimming removed 6 bases from V and 9 bases from J; junction bases left unmatched: 5. The length of the CDR3 is 12 residues. The CDR3 spells CASRPGGAEQFF. The CDR3 coding sequence is TGTGCCAGCAGGCCAGGGGGAGCTGAGCAGTTCTTC. The full variable domain, rest sourced from reference TRBV7-2 and TRBJ2-1, is GAGVSQSPSNKVTEKGKDVELRCDPISGHTALYWYRQSLGQGLEFLIYFQGNSAPDKSGLPSDRFSAERTGGSVSTLTIQRTQQEDSAVYLCASRPGGAEQFFGPGTRLTVL.

This chain uses TRBV7-2 with TRBJ1-5, with 9 positions matching TRBD1. V shed 3 bases, J shed 3 bases, and the junction held 9 bases outside the gene matches. This CDR3 region has 17 residues. Per germline, CDR1 SGHTA and CDR2 FQGNSA. The CDR3, as DNA: TGTGCCAGCAGCTTGGTCGGGACAGGGCACCTCAATCAGCCCCAGCATTTT. Protein: CASSLVGTGHLNQPQHF.

This chain joins TRBV19 and TRBJ2-2; 7 nucleotides line up with TRBD1. CDR1 and CDR2 (germline): LNHDA, SQIVND (reference sequence). There are 15 residues in the CDR3. The V and J ends lost 7 bases and 6 bases, in that order; junction bases with no gene match: 11. CDR3: CASKRDSLRPGELFF. The DNA of the CDR3 is TGTGCCAGTAAGAGGGACAGTCTTAGGCCCGGGGAGCTGTTTTTT.

This chain connects TRBV11-2 to TRBJ2-7, with D hard to call. Trimming took off 5 bases at V and 6 bases at J, with 11 bases between the two ends. The CDR3 totals 12 residues. Germline V gene data show CDR1 as SGHAT and CDR2 as FQNNGV. CDR3 bases: TGTGCCAGCAGCCACTCGACTGGCGAGCAGTACTTC. It encodes CASSHSTGEQYF.

The chain has TRBV3-1 (or the pseudogene TRBV3-2) and TRBJ2-3; D might be TRBD1 (5 bases). CDR1 is LGHDT and CDR2 is YNNKEL in the germline V gene (reference sequence). Trimming pared 1 base from V and 4 bases from J, leaving 12 bases between. This CDR3 spans 15 amino acids. The CDR3 sequence: CASSQGQGAADTQYF. The CDR3 DNA reads as TGTGCCAGCAGCCAAGGACAAGGGGCGGCAGATACGCAGTATTTT.

The V call is TRBV19, the J call TRBJ2-2, with 8 bases that match TRBD2. Trimming at V came to 1 base and at J to 2 bases, leaving 6 bases not matched to a gene. The germline gives CDR1 LNHDA, CDR2 SQIVND (reference sequence). The CDR3 is 17 amino acids. For the CDR3, the DNA is TGTGCCAGTAGTATAGTCCTGCTAGCGGGTAACACCGGGGAGCTGTTTTTT. Its protein is CASSIVLLAGNTGELFF.

This chain links TRBV27 with TRBJ2-3, with a weak D call TRBD2 (6 bases). Trimming took 4 bases from V and 8 from J, leaving 13 bases between them. CDR3 length: 13 amino acids. Germline CDR1 MNHEY, CDR2 SMNVEV (reference sequence). CDR3: CASSWVSGSTQYF. The CDR3 DNA sequence: TGTGCCAGCAGTTGGGTTAGCGGAAGTACGCAGTATTTT.

The gene calls are TRBV2 and TRBJ2-7; TRBD1 matches at 8 bases. V shed 3 bases, J shed 3 bases, and the junction held 7 bases outside the gene matches. There are 15 residues in the CDR3. The germline V gene encodes CDR1 SNHLY and CDR2 FYNNEI. The chain's CDR3 is CASSEVAGGLYEQYF. Here the CDR3 DNA reads TGTGCCAGCAGTGAGGTGGCAGGGGGCCTCTACGAGCAGTACTTC.

J is TRBJ2-7 and V is TRBV6-5, with D perhaps TRBD1 (5 bases). The CDR3 is 15 amino acids. Trimming removed 5 bases at V and 3 bases at J, with 17 bases between. Germline V gene lookup returns CDR1 MNHEY and CDR2 SVGAGI. In DNA form, the CDR3 reads TGTGCCAGCAGTCCTCGGCGGCCTCAGGGCTACGAGCAGTACTTC. Translated: CASSPRRPQGYEQYF.

This chain links TRBV6-2 or TRBV6-3 with TRBJ2-7, with TRBD2 matching over 9 bases. The V gene's germline CDR1 is MNHEY and CDR2 SVGEGT. This CDR3 contains 15 residues. J lost 0 bases, V lost 4 bases, and 4 bases had no gene match. CDR3 amino acids: CASSLTSGPSYEQYF. The CDR3 DNA follows: TGTGCCAGCAGTTTGACTAGCGGACCCTCCTACGAGCAGTACTTC.

The chain has TRBV6-6 and TRBJ2-1; 13 nucleotides agree with TRBD2. Germline V gene sequence: CDR1 MNHNY, CDR2 SVGAGI (reference sequence). The CDR3 covers 15 residues. The J segment lost 9 bases and the V segment lost 6 bases, leaving 8 bases of the junction unmatched. The CDR3 nucleotides read TGTGCCAGCAGAACCCGACTAGCGGGAGGCAGTGAGCAGTTCTTC. It translates to CASRTRLAGGSEQFF.

The chain links TRBV7-8 to TRBJ2-2; possibly TRBD1 or TRBD2 for D (5 bases each). From germline, CDR1 is SGHVS and CDR2 FQNEAQ. The CDR3 is 17 residues long. V lost 5 bases and J 4 bases, leaving 20 bases between the germline ends. The chain's CDR3 is CASSPWGLPPGTGELFF. The CDR3 nucleotides are TGTGCCAGCAGCCCATGGGGGTTGCCACCCGGCACCGGGGAGCTGTTTTTT.

The chain joins TRBV12-3 or TRBV12-4 to TRBJ1-2; 7 bases are shared with TRBD1. This CDR3 has 13 amino acids. Losses at the gene ends were 4 bases for V and 8 bases for J; bases not matched to a gene: 7. CDR3 sequence reads: CASSSQGRGGYTF. As DNA, the CDR3 is TGTGCCAGCAGTTCACAGGGGAGAGGAGGCTACACCTTC.